What follows are 16 T cell receptor beta chains derived from one specimen sequenced in a study of blood T cell repertoires in COVID-19 (dated by TCRdb to the early 2020s). The library relied on the immunoSEQ multiplex PCR assay. This is the immuneACCESS table as TCRdb keeps it, with only in-frame sequences that have V and J called. A part of the clones is gone; compared with another copy, unresolved V genes explain less than half, and the rest is unexplained. The sample data list some 200,000 clones, and 70% to 90% of these were observed just once. The ten largest account for about 0.91% of the sample. Sequencing was performed on peripheral blood. The receptors stem from a man aged 55 to 70 with COVID-19, enrolled during active disease.

This clone was counted only a few times. The DNA of the CDR3 is TGTGCCATCAGTCCGGACAGGGGTGGAAACACCATATATTTT. Translation gives CAISPDRGGNTIYF. V gene TRBV10-3 combines with J gene TRBJ1-3; TRBD1 aligns across 9 bases. The germline CDR1 and CDR2 sequences are ENHRY and SYGVKD. The CDR3 has 14 residues. Losses at the gene ends were 5 bases for V and 3 bases for J; bases not matched to a gene: 2.

The chain recombines TRBV18 with TRBJ1-5; 8 bases line up with TRBD1. The CDR3 has 15 amino acids. The V segment lost 2 bases and the J segment 5 bases; nucleotides outside the gene matches: 5. The germline gives CDR1 KGHSH, CDR2 LQKENI. The CDR3 sequence is CASSPSGTGDQPQHF. CDR3 coding DNA: TGTGCCAGCTCACCATCCGGGACAGGAGATCAGCCCCAGCATTTT.

The chain links TRBV7-9 to TRBJ2-3; 7 bases line up with TRBD1. V shed 5 bases and J 2 bases; nucleotides not matched to a gene: 10. This CDR3 is built from 16 residues. CDR1 SEHNR and CDR2 FQNEAQ come from the germline V gene (reference sequence). CDR3 in amino acids: CASSQGGGYHTDTQYF. The CDR3, as DNA: TGTGCCAGCAGCCAAGGGGGCGGGTACCACACAGATACGCAGTATTTT.

This clone was detected once. This chain joins TRBV9 and TRBJ2-7; 8 bases align to TRBD1. The ends lost 2 bases at V and 3 bases at J; junction bases unmatched: 7. In germline, CDR1 is SGDLS, CDR2 YYNGEE. This CDR3 has 15 amino acids. The CDR3 loop reads CASSVSGTGLYEQYF. CDR3 DNA: TGTGCCAGCAGCGTTTCCGGGACAGGACTCTACGAGCAGTACTTC.

The chain carries TRBV5-4 and TRBJ1-3; D call uncertain. Germline CDR1 is SGHNT and CDR2 is YYREEE (reference sequence). Trimming removed 0 bases at V and 4 bases at J, with 8 bases between. This CDR3 comprises 14 residues. The CDR3 nucleotides read TGTGCCAGCAGCTTGGACCAGTCCGGAAACACCATATATTTT. It specifies CASSLDQSGNTIYF.

The chain employs TRBV12-3 or TRBV12-4 and TRBJ1-4, with D possibly matching TRBD1 (5 bases). The CDR3 runs 11 residues. V lost 4 bases to trimming and J lost 13 bases, with 10 bases between them. The CDR3 region has the DNA TGTGCCAGCAGTTCCACAGGTGGACTGTTTTTT. The encoded protein is CASSSTGGLFF.

J is TRBJ2-1 and V is TRBV7-9; possibly TRBD1 for D (6 bases). Germline V gene data show CDR1 as SEHNR and CDR2 as FQNEAQ (reference sequence). Trimming pared 6 bases from V and 4 bases from J, leaving 22 bases between. The CDR3 spans 17 residues. For the CDR3, the DNA is TGTGCCAGCAGATCCCAGGTAACAGGGCCCCTTTACAATGAGCAGTTCTTC. Its translation is CASRSQVTGPLYNEQFF.

The CDR3 here is CASSDGGYEQYF. The DNA of the CDR3 is TGTGCCAGCAGCGACGGGGGGTACGAGCAGTACTTC. The rearrangement uses TRBV6-5 and TRBJ2-7; 7 nucleotides line up with TRBD2. Germline lookup yields CDR1 MNHEY and CDR2 SVGAGI. The CDR3 is 12 amino acids. Unmatched junction bases numbered 3, after V lost 6 bases and J lost 4 bases.

The chain's CDR3 is CASSPPSGRNEGGELFF. The CDR3 region has the DNA TGTGCCAGCTCACCACCTTCCGGGAGAAATGAGGGCGGGGAGCTGTTTTTT. V gene TRBV18 combines with J gene TRBJ2-2; perhaps TRBD2 as D (6 bases). Trimming stripped 0 bases from V and 7 bases from J, with 18 bases between. This CDR3 is 17 amino acids long. Germline V CDR1 and CDR2: KGHSH, LQKENI.

This chain joins TRBV19 and TRBJ2-2; perhaps TRBD1 as D (6 bases). Germline V gene lookup returns CDR1 LNHDA and CDR2 SQIVND (reference sequence). The CDR3 sequence is 14 residues long. Trimming cost V 6 bases and J 3 bases, with 11 bases left between them. Written as DNA, the CDR3 is TGTGCCAGTAGCCAACAGGGTTACACCGGGGAGCTGTTTTTT. Translated, it gives CASSQQGYTGELFF.

This chain joins TRBV7-9 and TRBJ1-2; D is uncertain. Trimming removed 7 bases from V and 1 base from J, with 13 bases in between. There are 14 residues in the CDR3. Per the germline V gene, CDR1 is SEHNR and CDR2 is FQNEAQ (reference sequence). CDR3 DNA sequence: TGTGCCAGCAACCGAGCGGACGGTAACTATGGCTACACCTTC. Protein sequence: CASNRADGNYGYTF.

This clone was detected only once. This chain connects TRBV28 to TRBJ2-1; TRBD2 aligns across 11 bases. The CDR3 is made up of 15 amino acids. The germline gives CDR1 MDHEN, CDR2 SYDVKM. Trimming at V came to 4 bases and at J to 7 bases, leaving 6 bases not matched to a gene. As DNA, the CDR3 is TGTGCCAGCAGTTGGGGTAGCGGGAGGGCAAATGAGCAGTTCTTC. Translating it yields CASSWGSGRANEQFF.

The chain is built from TRBV7-6 and TRBJ1-5; D perhaps matches TRBD1 (6 bases). CDR3 length equals 15 residues. The germline V gene encodes CDR1 SGHVS and CDR2 FNYEAQ. V lost 6 bases, J lost 3 bases, and 15 bases lay in between. The CDR3 region is CASSVETGFNQPQHF. In DNA, the CDR3 is TGTGCCAGCAGTGTTGAGACAGGCTTCAATCAGCCCCAGCATTTT.

The chain's CDR3 is CAITTRGTGRVGTGELFF. The CDR3 DNA sequence: TGTGCCATCACCACCCGAGGAACAGGGAGGGTCGGCACCGGGGAGCTGTTTTTT. This sequence joins TRBV10-3 and TRBJ2-2; D is perhaps TRBD2 (7 bases). Germline CDR1 reads ENHRY; CDR2 reads SYGVKD. The CDR3 loop spans 18 amino acids. Trimming removed 7 bases at V and 4 bases at J, with 25 bases between.

V is TRBV6-2 or TRBV6-3 and J is TRBJ2-5; possibly TRBD1 for D (6 bases). The CDR3 totals 14 residues. Germline V gene sequence: CDR1 MNHEY, CDR2 SVGEGT. V lost 5 bases and J lost 1, with 11 bases in between. The CDR3 DNA reads TGTGCCAGCAGTCTCTCAGGGGCCCAAGAGACCCAGTACTTC. It encodes CASSLSGAQETQYF.

This chain uses TRBV2 with TRBJ1-2; 8 bases match TRBD1. The germline V gene encodes CDR1 SNHLY and CDR2 FYNNEI. The trim removed 4 bases at V and 8 bases at J, leaving 9 bases unmatched. This CDR3 contains 14 residues. The CDR3: CASSADRVAKGYTF. The DNA for the CDR3 is TGTGCCAGCAGTGCGGACAGGGTGGCAAAGGGCTACACCTTC.